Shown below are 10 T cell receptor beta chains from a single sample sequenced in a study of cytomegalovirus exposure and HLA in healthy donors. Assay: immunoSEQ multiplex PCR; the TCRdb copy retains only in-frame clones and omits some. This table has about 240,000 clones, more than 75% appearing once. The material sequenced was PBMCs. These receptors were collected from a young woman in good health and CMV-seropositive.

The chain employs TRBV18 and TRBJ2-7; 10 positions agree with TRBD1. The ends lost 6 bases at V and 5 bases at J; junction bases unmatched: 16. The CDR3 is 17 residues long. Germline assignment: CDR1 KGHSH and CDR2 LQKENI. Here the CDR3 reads CASSRFIGQGVVDEQYF. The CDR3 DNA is TGTGCCAGCTCGCGCTTTATCGGACAGGGGGTTGTGGACGAGCAGTACTTC.

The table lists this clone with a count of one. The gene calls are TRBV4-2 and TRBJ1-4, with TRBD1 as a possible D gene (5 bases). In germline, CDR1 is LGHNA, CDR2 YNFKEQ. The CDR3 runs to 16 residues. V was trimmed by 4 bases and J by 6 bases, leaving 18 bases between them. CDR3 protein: CASSPEPGLAYEKLFF. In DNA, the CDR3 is TGTGCCAGCAGCCCAGAGCCGGGACTGGCGTATGAAAAACTGTTTTTT.

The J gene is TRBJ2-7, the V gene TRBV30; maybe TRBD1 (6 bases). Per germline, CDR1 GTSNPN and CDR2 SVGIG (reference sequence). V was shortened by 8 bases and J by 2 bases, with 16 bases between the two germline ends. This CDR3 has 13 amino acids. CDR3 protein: CAVGAPQAYEQYF. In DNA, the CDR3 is TGTGCCGTGGGGGCACCCCAAGCCTACGAGCAGTACTTC. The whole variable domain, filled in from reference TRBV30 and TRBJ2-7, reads SQTIHQWPATLVQPVGSPLSLECTVEGTSNPNLYWYRQAAGRGLQLLFYSVGIGQISSEVPQNLSASRPQDRQFILSSKKLLLSDSGFYLCAVGAPQAYEQYFGPGTRLTVT.

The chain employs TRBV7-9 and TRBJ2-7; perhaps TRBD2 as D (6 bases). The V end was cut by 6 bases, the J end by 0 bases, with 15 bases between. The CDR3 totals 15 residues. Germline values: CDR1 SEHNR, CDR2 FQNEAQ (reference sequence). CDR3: CASSRSSDSSYEQYF. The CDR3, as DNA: TGTGCCAGCAGTCGCTCTAGCGACAGCTCCTACGAGCAGTACTTC.

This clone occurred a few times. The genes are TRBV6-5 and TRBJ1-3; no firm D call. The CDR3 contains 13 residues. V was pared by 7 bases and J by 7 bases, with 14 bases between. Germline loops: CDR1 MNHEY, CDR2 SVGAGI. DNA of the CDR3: TGTGCCAGCACTCCCCGGGGTGGCAACACCATATATTTT. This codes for CASTPRGGNTIYF.

This CDR3 reads CASSLEGQGALIIYGYTF. In nucleotides, the CDR3 is TGTGCCAGCAGCTTGGAAGGACAGGGGGCTTTGATTATCTATGGCTACACCTTC. The J gene is TRBJ1-2, the V gene TRBV5-4; TRBD1 agrees at 11 bases. Per germline, CDR1 SGHNT and CDR2 YYREEE (reference sequence). The CDR3 contains 18 residues. V trimming: 0 bases; J trimming: 4 bases; junction bases outside the gene matches: 11.

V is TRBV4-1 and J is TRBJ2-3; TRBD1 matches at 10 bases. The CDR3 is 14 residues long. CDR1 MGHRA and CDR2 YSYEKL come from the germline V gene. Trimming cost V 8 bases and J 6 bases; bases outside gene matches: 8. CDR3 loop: CASGPGQGPDTQYF. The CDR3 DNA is TGCGCCAGCGGACCGGGACAGGGGCCGGATACGCAGTATTTT.

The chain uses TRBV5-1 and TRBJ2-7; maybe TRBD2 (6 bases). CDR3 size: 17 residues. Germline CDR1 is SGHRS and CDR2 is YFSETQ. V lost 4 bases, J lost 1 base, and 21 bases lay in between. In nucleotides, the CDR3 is TGCGCCAGCAGCCCTCTTGGACCGACGGCGGGATCCTACGAGCAGTACTTC. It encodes CASSPLGPTAGSYEQYF. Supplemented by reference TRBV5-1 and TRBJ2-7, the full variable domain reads KAGVTQTPRYLIKTRGQQVTLSCSPISGHRSVSWYQQTPGQGLQFLFEYFSETQRNKGNFPGRFSGRQFSNSRSEMNVSTLELGDSALYLCASSPLGPTAGSYEQYFGPGTRLTVT.

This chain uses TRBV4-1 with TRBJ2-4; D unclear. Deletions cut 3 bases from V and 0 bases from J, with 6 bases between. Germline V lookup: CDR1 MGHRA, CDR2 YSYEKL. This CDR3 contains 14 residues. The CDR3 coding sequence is TGCGCCAGCAGCCATTCCTTAGCCAAAAACATTCAGTACTTC. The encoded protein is CASSHSLAKNIQYF.

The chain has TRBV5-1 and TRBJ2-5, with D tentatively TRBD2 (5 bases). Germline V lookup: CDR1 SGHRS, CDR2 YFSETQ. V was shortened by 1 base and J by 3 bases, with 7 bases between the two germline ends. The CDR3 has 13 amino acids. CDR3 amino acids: CASSLSGEETQYF. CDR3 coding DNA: TGCGCCAGCAGCTTGTCCGGGGAAGAGACCCAGTACTTC.